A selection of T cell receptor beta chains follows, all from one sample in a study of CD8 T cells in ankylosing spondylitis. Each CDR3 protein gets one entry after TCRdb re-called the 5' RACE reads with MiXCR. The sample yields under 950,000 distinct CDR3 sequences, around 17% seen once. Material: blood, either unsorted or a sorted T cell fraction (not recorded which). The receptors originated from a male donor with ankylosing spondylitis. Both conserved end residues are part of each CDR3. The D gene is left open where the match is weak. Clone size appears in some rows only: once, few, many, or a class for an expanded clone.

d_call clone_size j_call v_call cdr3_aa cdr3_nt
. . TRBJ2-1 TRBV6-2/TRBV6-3 CASSYPDSKPLSSYNEQFF TGTGCCAGCAGTTACCCGGACTCCAAACCGCTGAGCTCCTACAATGAGCAGTTCTTC
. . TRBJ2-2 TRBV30 CAWNLGTDLADTGELFF TGTGCCTGGAATTTGGGGACGGACTTAGCGGACACCGGGGAGCTGTTTTTT
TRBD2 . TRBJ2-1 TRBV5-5 CASSLMSSGGLKEFF TGTGCCAGCAGCTTGATGTCTAGCGGGGGCCTAAAGGAGTTCTTC
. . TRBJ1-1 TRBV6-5 CASSPGPLEAFF TGTGCCAGCAGCCCAGGACCGCTTGAAGCTTTCTTT
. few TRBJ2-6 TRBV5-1 CASTSGAGANVLTF TGCGCCAGCACCTCCGGGGCTGGGGCCAACGTCCTGACTTTC
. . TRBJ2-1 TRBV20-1 CSVRSRTPYNEQFF TGCAGTGTCAGGAGTCGGACTCCCTACAATGAGCAGTTCTTC
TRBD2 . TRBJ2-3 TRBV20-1 CSAYRLAGGPGTQYF TGCAGTGCGTACAGACTAGCGGGGGGGCCGGGGACGCAGTATTTT
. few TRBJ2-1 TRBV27 CASSRDSQPYNEQFF TGTGCCAGCAGTCGTGACTCACAACCCTACAATGAGCAGTTCTTC
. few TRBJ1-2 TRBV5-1 CASSEDAGTKLVGYTF TGCGCCAGCAGCGAAGACGCCGGGACGAAGTTAGTTGGCTACACCTTC
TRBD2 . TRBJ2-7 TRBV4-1 CASSSRGRASYEQYF TGCGCCAGCAGCTCGCGTGGGAGGGCCTCCTACGAGCAGTACTTC
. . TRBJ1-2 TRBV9 CASSGPPGGNYGYTF TGTGCCAGCAGCGGACCCCCTGGGGGGAATTATGGCTACACCTTC
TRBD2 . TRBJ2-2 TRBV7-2 CASSSSGRASGELFF TGTGCCAGCAGTTCTAGCGGGAGGGCCTCCGGGGAGCTGTTTTTT
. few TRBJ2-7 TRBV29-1 CSDEGTKNPYEQYF TGCAGCGACGAGGGGACAAAAAACCCCTACGAGCAGTACTTC
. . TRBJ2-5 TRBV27 CASSLFWGAETQYF TGTGCCAGCAGTTTATTCTGGGGGGCCGAGACCCAGTACTTC
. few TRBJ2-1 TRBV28 CASSLRGEFTYNEQFF TGTGCCAGCAGTTTAAGGGGGGAGTTCACCTACAATGAGCAGTTCTTC
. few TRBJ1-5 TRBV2 CASSYPPGSGAQHF TGTGCCAGCAGCTACCCTCCAGGGAGTGGGGCCCAGCATTTT
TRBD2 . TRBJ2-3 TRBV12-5 CASGLVPGGYNTDTQYF TGTGCTAGTGGTTTGGTACCGGGGGGATATAACACAGATACGCAGTATTTT
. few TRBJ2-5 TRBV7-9 CASSSDSWTQYF TGTGCCAGCAGCTCCGATAGCTGGACCCAGTACTTC
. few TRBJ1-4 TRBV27 CASTPYLGTNEKLFF TGTGCCAGCACCCCATACCTAGGGACTAATGAAAAACTGTTTTTT
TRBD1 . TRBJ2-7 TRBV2 CATQEGTGSYEQYF TGTGCCACACAGGAAGGGACAGGGTCCTACGAGCAGTACTTC
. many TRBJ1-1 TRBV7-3 CASSFKQNTEAFF TGTGCCAGCAGCTTTAAACAGAACACTGAAGCTTTCTTT
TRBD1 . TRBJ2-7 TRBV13 CASTSSGTGVYEQYF TGTGCCAGCACTTCATCCGGGACAGGGGTCTACGAGCAGTACTTC
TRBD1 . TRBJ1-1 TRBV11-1 CASSTRQGSNTEAFF TGTGCCAGCAGCACCAGACAGGGGTCGAACACTGAAGCTTTCTTT
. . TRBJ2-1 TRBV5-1 CASSLGKAGQFF TGCGCCAGCAGCTTGGGTAAAGCTGGGCAGTTCTTC
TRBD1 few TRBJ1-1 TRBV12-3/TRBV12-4 CASSLGDRRDTEAFF TGTGCCAGCAGTCTGGGGGACAGGAGGGACACTGAAGCTTTCTTT
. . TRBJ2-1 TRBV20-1 CSWVTYEQFF TGCAGTTGGGTTACTTATGAGCAGTTCTTC
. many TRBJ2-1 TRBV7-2 CASSGPVDEQFF TGTGCCAGCAGCGGGCCCGTCGATGAGCAGTTCTTC
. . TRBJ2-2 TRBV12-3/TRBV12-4 CASSSPLLRGRAGELFF TGTGCCAGCAGTTCTCCCCTATTGCGGGGGCGGGCCGGGGAGCTGTTTTTT
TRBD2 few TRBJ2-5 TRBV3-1 CASSQVLLGVAGGLYQETQYF TGTGCCAGCAGCCAAGTCCTCCTTGGGGTAGCGGGGGGACTTTACCAAGAGACCCAGTACTTC
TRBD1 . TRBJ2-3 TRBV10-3 CAISRGQAATDTQYF TGTGCCATCAGTCGGGGACAGGCTGCCACAGATACGCAGTATTTT
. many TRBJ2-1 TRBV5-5 CASILARGGAYNEQFF TGTGCCAGCATCCTCGCGAGGGGGGGCGCGTACAATGAGCAGTTCTTC
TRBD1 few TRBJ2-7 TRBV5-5 CASSLGTGYIGYEQYF TGTGCCAGCAGCTTGGGGACAGGGTACATCGGCTACGAGCAGTACTTC
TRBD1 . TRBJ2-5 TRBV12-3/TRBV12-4 CASSLAQPDRERETQYF TGTGCCAGCAGTTTAGCCCAACCGGACAGGGAGAGGGAGACCCAGTACTTC
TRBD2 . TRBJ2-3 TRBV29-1 CSVFGGLASTDTQYF TGCAGCGTTTTTGGAGGACTAGCGAGCACAGATACGCAGTATTTT
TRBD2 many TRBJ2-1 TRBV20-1 CSARDPSGGVGEQFF TGCAGTGCTAGAGATCCAAGTGGGGGGGTAGGTGAGCAGTTCTTC
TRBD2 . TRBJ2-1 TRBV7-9 CAIGHVTSGSNEQFF TGTGCCATCGGACACGTGACTAGCGGGAGTAATGAGCAGTTCTTC
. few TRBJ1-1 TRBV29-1 CSVQPIRDTEAFF TGCAGCGTCCAACCCATCCGGGACACTGAAGCTTTCTTT
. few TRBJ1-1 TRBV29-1 CSVRTETAEAFF TGCAGCGTCAGGACAGAGACCGCTGAAGCTTTCTTT
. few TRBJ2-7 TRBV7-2 CASSFLISGTYEQYF TGTGCCAGCAGCTTCCTCATCTCCGGAACCTACGAGCAGTACTTC
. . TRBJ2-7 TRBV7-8 CASSLLGYNYEQYF TGTGCCAGCAGCTTATTAGGTTACAACTACGAGCAGTACTTC
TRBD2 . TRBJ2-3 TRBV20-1 CSARDPSGALADTQYF TGCAGTGCTAGAGACCCCAGCGGGGCCCTGGCAGATACGCAGTATTTT
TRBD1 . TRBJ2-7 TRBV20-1 CSARDRGQAYEQYF TGCAGTGCTAGAGACAGGGGACAGGCCTACGAGCAGTACTTC